Sequencing of this TCR beta chain was carried out in a study of OX40 agonist ivuxolimab in advanced cancers. Regarding the study as a whole: Individuals who were partial responders at 0.1-3.0 mg/kg had clonal expansion that ranked among the lowest.

Using immunoSEQ multiplex PCR, the repertoire was profiled, and TCRdb retains in-frame clones only, with some absent. The profile shows 70,000 to 75,000 clones, approximately 78% of them singletons. Germline V CDR1 and CDR2: KGHSY, FQNENV. This CDR3 has 16 amino acids. Trimming took 3 bases from V and 4 from J; bases not matched to a gene: 8. Note on this clone: Its target is not known.

The TCR originated in an adult with an advanced solid tumor such as melanoma, head and neck, liver or kidney cancer. The chain carries TRBV16 and TRBJ2-2, with 7 bases fitting TRBD2. The sequences come from CD4+ or CD8+ T cells sorted from blood, collected in a trial of the OX40 agonist ivuxolimab. DNA for the CDR3: TGTGCCAGCAGCCAGTCGTTTAGCGGGCGCACCGGGGAGCTGTTTTTT. Its protein product is CASSQSFSGRTGELFF. The full variable domain, its missing parts supplied by reference TRBV16 and TRBJ2-2, is GEEVAQTPKHLVRGEGQKAKLYCAPIKGHSYVFWYQQVLKNEFKFLISFQNENVFDETGMPKERFSAKCLPNSPCSLEIQATKLEDSAVYFCASSQSFSGRTGELFFGEGSRLTVL.